Shown below are 20 T cell receptor beta chains from a single sample sequenced in a study of blood T cells in healthy people across ages. Through a sample-barcoded 5' primer and a J-beta primer mix, a second PCR was run for roughly 7 to 11 cycles. Via MiXCR, TCRdb re-called the 5' RACE reads, giving one row per CDR3 protein. This table has over 1,500,000 distinct CDR3 sequences, approximately 39% appearing once. The sequenced material came from blood. The receptors shown here come from a human donor in good health.

The V and J genes are TRBV5-1 and TRBJ1-1; TRBD1 is a possible D gene (6 bases). Per germline, CDR1 SGHRS and CDR2 YFSETQ. The V end was cut by 6 bases, the J end by 0 bases, with 12 bases between. CDR3 length: 14 residues. The CDR3 protein is CASKLQGMNTEAFF. CDR3 sequence (DNA): TGCGCCAGCAAGTTACAGGGAATGAACACTGAAGCTTTCTTT.

This clonotype came up a few times. This chain links TRBV7-2 with TRBJ2-3; 11 bases map to TRBD2. CDR1 and CDR2 from the germline V gene are SGHTA and FQGNSA. This CDR3 spans 14 amino acids. V trimming: 5 bases; J trimming: 7 bases; junction bases outside the gene matches: 5. This CDR3 reads CASSNSGGAYTQYF. The CDR3 region has the DNA TGTGCCAGCAGCAATAGCGGGGGGGCATATACGCAGTATTTT.

About this clonotype: This may come from a read error, since a much larger clone is one base off. The gene calls are TRBV7-9 and TRBJ2-7; no definite D call. The V gene's germline CDR1 is SEHNR and CDR2 FQNEAQ (reference sequence). This CDR3 comprises 11 residues. V gave up 7 bases and J gave up 2 bases, with 6 bases separating them. As DNA, the CDR3 is TGTGCCAGCAACACCCCCTACGAGCAGTACTTC. Protein: CASNTPYEQYF.

The J gene is TRBJ2-3, the V gene TRBV5-1; a possible D gene is TRBD2 (5 bases). The CDR3 is 14 amino acids. V was clipped by 2 bases and J by 3 bases, with 10 bases between them. Germline assignment: CDR1 SGHRS and CDR2 YFSETQ. In nucleotides, the CDR3 is TGCGCCAGCAGCTTAACTAGGTGGACAGATACGCAGTATTTT. Translating gives CASSLTRWTDTQYF.

This clonotype was detected only a few times. The chain recombines TRBV18 with TRBJ2-7; TRBD1 matches at 9 bases. Germline V CDR1 and CDR2: KGHSH, LQKENI. The junction had 9 bases not matched to a gene; V was cut back by 6 bases and J by 3 bases. This CDR3 spans 15 amino acids. The CDR3 reads CASSQRGQGIYEQYF. DNA of the CDR3: TGTGCCAGCTCGCAAAGGGGACAGGGTATCTACGAGCAGTACTTC.

The rearrangement links TRBV5-4 to TRBJ2-1, with 7 bases aligning to TRBD1. Looked up from germline, CDR1 is SGHNT and CDR2 is YYREEE (reference sequence). The CDR3 consists of 14 residues. The ends lost 4 bases at V and 8 bases at J; junction bases unmatched: 9. The CDR3 loop is CASSTPTGADEQFF. The CDR3 bases are TGTGCCAGCAGCACCCCTACAGGGGCCGATGAGCAGTTCTTC.

This clonotype was seen a handful of times. The chain joins TRBV27 to TRBJ2-6; TRBD1 is a possible D gene (5 bases). The germline V gene has CDR1 MNHEY and CDR2 SMNVEV (reference sequence). V lost 0 bases to trimming and J lost 2 bases, with 14 bases between them. The CDR3 length is 18 residues. This chain's CDR3 is CASSLSSQGLAGANVLTF. The CDR3 DNA reads TGTGCCAGCAGTTTATCGAGTCAGGGTTTGGCTGGGGCCAACGTCCTGACTTTC. Filled out from reference TRBV27 and TRBJ2-6, the complete variable domain reads EAQVTQNPRYLITVTGKKLTVTCSQNMNHEYMSWYRQDPGLGLRQIYYSMNVEVTDKGDVPEGYKVSRKEKRNFPLILESPSPNQTSLYFCASSLSSQGLAGANVLTFGAGSRLTVL.

The chain links TRBV20-1 to TRBJ2-5, with TRBD1 as a possible D gene (5 bases). CDR3 length equals 16 residues. V lost 1 base and J lost 2, with 17 bases in between. Per germline, CDR1 DFQATT and CDR2 SNEGSKA (reference sequence). CDR3 nucleotide sequence: TGCAGTGCTAGAGGGTCGTCAGGGTGGAATCAAGAGACCCAGTACTTC. Residues: CSARGSSGWNQETQYF.

This clonotype was observed at least ten times. V and J are TRBV5-1 and TRBJ2-5, with D tentatively TRBD2 (6 bases). CDR3 length: 14 amino acids. CDR1 and CDR2 from the germline V gene are SGHRS and YFSETQ. V lost 3 bases and J 2 bases, leaving 11 bases between the germline ends. The CDR3 DNA reads as TGCGCCAGCAGCTCTTTAGCGGATCAAGAGACCCAGTACTTC. Protein sequence: CASSSLADQETQYF. The variable domain in full, completed from reference TRBV5-1 and TRBJ2-5, reads KAGVTQTPRYLIKTRGQQVTLSCSPISGHRSVSWYQQTPGQGLQFLFEYFSETQRNKGNFPGRFSGRQFSNSRSEMNVSTLELGDSALYLCASSSLADQETQYFGPGTRLLVL.

This clonotype was observed a handful of times. This chain uses TRBV7-2 with TRBJ2-4, with TRBD1 matching over 7 bases. Near its end, the DNA agrees better with TRBJ2-7, so the J call may be wrong. Germline V gene sequence: CDR1 SGHTA, CDR2 FQGNSA. The CDR3 runs to 13 residues. CDR3 sequence reads: CASSNRGSHEQYF. The CDR3 DNA is TGTGCCAGCAGCAACAGGGGTAGCCACGAGCAGTACTTC.

The chain links TRBV10-3 to TRBJ2-7; 10 nucleotides align to TRBD2. Germline loops: CDR1 ENHRY, CDR2 SYGVKD. The CDR3 is made up of 14 amino acids. The J segment lost 0 bases and the V segment lost 10 bases, leaving 6 bases of the junction unmatched. The CDR3 region has the DNA TGTGCCACAGCTAGCGGGGGCCACTCCTACGAGCAGTACTTC. Encoded protein: CATASGGHSYEQYF.

This clonotype has a single count. The chain employs TRBV5-1 and TRBJ1-4; perhaps TRBD1 as D (5 bases). V was pared by 5 bases and J by 2 bases, with 13 bases between. The CDR3 runs to 15 residues. Germline CDR1 is SGHRS and CDR2 is YFSETQ. The CDR3 sequence is CASREGEWTNEKLFF. The DNA for the CDR3 is TGCGCCAGCAGGGAAGGGGAATGGACTAATGAAAAACTGTTTTTT. Together with reference TRBV5-1 and TRBJ1-4, the CDR3 gives the full variable domain: KAGVTQTPRYLIKTRGQQVTLSCSPISGHRSVSWYQQTPGQGLQFLFEYFSETQRNKGNFPGRFSGRQFSNSRSEMNVSTLELGDSALYLCASREGEWTNEKLFFGSGTQLSVL.

This clonotype occurred a few times. This sequence joins TRBV29-1 and TRBJ2-1; 12 nucleotides align to TRBD1. After removal of 0 bases from V and 2 bases from J, the junction contained 2 bases not matched to a gene. The CDR3 totals 16 residues. Germline lookup yields CDR1 SQVTM and CDR2 ANQGSEA. The CDR3 sequence: CSVEEGQGAAYNEQFF. In DNA form, the CDR3 reads TGCAGCGTTGAAGAGGGACAGGGGGCGGCCTACAATGAGCAGTTCTTC.

This clonotype turned up a few times. V usage is TRBV27 and J usage is TRBJ1-6; no definite D call. CDR1 MNHEY and CDR2 SMNVEV come from the germline V gene (reference sequence). Trimming took 1 base from V and 8 from J, leaving 6 bases between them. There are 13 residues in the CDR3. For the CDR3, the DNA is TGTGCCAGCAGTTTATGGCGGGATTCACCCCTCCACTTT. Protein sequence: CASSLWRDSPLHF.

The table lists this clonotype with a few counts. The chain combines TRBV28 with TRBJ2-5; D remains ambiguous. V lost 4 bases and J lost 3, with 15 bases in between. The CDR3 totals 15 residues. Germline values: CDR1 MDHEN, CDR2 SYDVKM. As DNA, the CDR3 is TGTGCCAGCAGTTCGTGGATTAGAAGGAAAGAGACCCAGTACTTC. Translating gives CASSSWIRRKETQYF.

The chain employs TRBV6-1 and TRBJ2-3; tentatively, D is TRBD2 (7 bases). Germline V lookup: CDR1 MNHNS, CDR2 SASEGT. CDR3 length: 14 amino acids. V gave up 6 bases and J gave up 7 bases, with 17 bases separating them. CDR3 bases: TGTGCCAGCAGATGGGGGCGGGGGATTAATACGCAGTATTTT. Encoded protein: CASRWGRGINTQYF.

The chain combines TRBV20-1 with TRBJ2-5; D uncertain. There are 14 residues in the CDR3. The germline CDR1 and CDR2 sequences are DFQATT and SNEGSKA (reference sequence). CDR3 nucleotides: TGCAGCAACATAGGTCAAGCCGGCCAAGAGACCCAGTACTTC. Its translation is CSNIGQAGQETQYF.

This clonotype has a handful of counts. The chain recombines TRBV11-1 with TRBJ1-1, with D hard to call. Germline CDR1 is SGHAT and CDR2 is FQDESV (reference sequence). The CDR3 extends over 12 amino acids. The V end was cut by 6 bases, the J end by 2 bases, with 7 bases between. This CDR3 is CASRDYNTEAFF. For the CDR3, the DNA is TGTGCCAGCAGGGACTATAACACTGAAGCTTTCTTT. Complete variable domain (other parts from reference TRBV11-1 and TRBJ1-1): EAEVAQSPRYKITEKSQAVAFWCDPISGHATLYWYRQILGQGPELLVQFQDESVVDDSQLPKDRFSAERLKGVDSTLKIQPAELGDSAMYLCASRDYNTEAFFGQGTRLTVV.

The V gene is TRBV20-1, the J gene TRBJ2-3; possibly TRBD1 for D (5 bases). V dropped 5 bases and J dropped 2 bases, with 11 bases sitting between them. The length of the CDR3 is 13 residues. Germline CDR1 and CDR2: DFQATT and SNEGSKA (reference sequence). This CDR3 is CSAFDRFTDTQYF. CDR3 DNA sequence: TGCAGTGCTTTCGACAGATTCACAGATACGCAGTATTTT.

The rearrangement joins TRBV28 to TRBJ2-3; a possible D gene is TRBD2 (7 bases). The CDR3 is 14 residues long. CDR1 is MDHEN, CDR2 SYDVKM, per germline. V was pared by 7 bases and J by 6 bases, with 17 bases between. The CDR3 region has the DNA TGTGCCAGCATCTTGGGGGGGGGCCTTGATACGCAGTATTTT. Amino acids: CASILGGGLDTQYF.